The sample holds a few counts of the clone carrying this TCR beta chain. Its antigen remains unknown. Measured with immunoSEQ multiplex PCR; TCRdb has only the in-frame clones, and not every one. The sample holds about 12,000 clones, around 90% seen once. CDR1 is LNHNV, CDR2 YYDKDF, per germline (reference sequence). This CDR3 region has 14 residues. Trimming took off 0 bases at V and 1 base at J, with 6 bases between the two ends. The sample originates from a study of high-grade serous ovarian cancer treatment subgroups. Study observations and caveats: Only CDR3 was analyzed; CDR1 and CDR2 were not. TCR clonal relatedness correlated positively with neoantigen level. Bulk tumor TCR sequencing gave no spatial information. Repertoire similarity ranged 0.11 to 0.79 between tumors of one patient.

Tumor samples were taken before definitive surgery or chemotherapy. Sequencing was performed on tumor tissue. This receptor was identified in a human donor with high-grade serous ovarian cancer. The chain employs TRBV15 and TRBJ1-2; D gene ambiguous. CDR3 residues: CATSRDQLNYGYTF. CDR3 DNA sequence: TGTGCCACCAGCAGAGATCAACTTAACTATGGCTACACCTTC.